The source of this T cell receptor beta chain is a study of CD8 T cell repertoires and HIV-1 epitope variants. This clone has a handful of counts. As yet, its antigen is unknown. Profiling relied on immunoSEQ multiplex PCR, and the TCRdb table lists in-frame clones only, not all of them. Of roughly 5,000 clones in the sample, less than 75% were seen once. Deletions cut 5 bases from V and 9 bases from J, with 8 bases between. The germline V gene has CDR1 MGHDK and CDR2 SYGVNS. The CDR3 totals 11 residues. The gene calls are TRBV25-1 and TRBJ2-1; D is uncertain. This clonotype was obtained from a male donor with HIV. The specimen sequenced was cultured CD8+ T cells derived from PBMCs. The CDR3 loop reads CASSRLGEQFF. In DNA, the CDR3 is TGTGCCAGCAGTCGGCTCGGTGAGCAGTTCTTC.